One and the same sample provided the 14 T cell receptor beta chains below, sequenced in a study of cytomegalovirus exposure and HLA in healthy donors. In the PCR, 60 Vbeta and 13 Jbeta primers were used. The protocol was immunoSEQ multiplex PCR, while the TCRdb copy is restricted to in-frame clones and leaves out a portion. The table has about 98,000 clones, approximately 74% seen once. Sequencing was done on a sample of PBMCs. All receptors derive from a male donor in good health and CMV-seronegative.

The chain is built from TRBV2 and TRBJ1-4, with D hard to call. The V end was cut by 6 bases, the J end by 1 base, with 9 bases between. This CDR3 comprises 14 residues. Germline lookup yields CDR1 SNHLY and CDR2 FYNNEI. The CDR3 loop reads CASRLTVTNEKLFF. DNA of the CDR3: TGTGCCAGCAGACTTACTGTAACTAATGAAAAACTGTTTTTT.

The V and J genes are TRBV27 and TRBJ2-1, with 9 positions matching TRBD2. The trim removed 2 bases at V and 4 bases at J, leaving 3 bases unmatched. The CDR3 totals 15 residues. Germline CDR1 reads MNHEY; CDR2 reads SMNVEV (reference sequence). The CDR3 bases are TGTGCCAGCAGTTTAGGCCTAGCGGGGTACAATGAGCAGTTCTTC. Protein: CASSLGLAGYNEQFF.

Remarks on this clone: Other DNA variants within this sample encode the same CDR3. V is TRBV10-3 and J is TRBJ2-5, with TRBD1 matching over 9 bases. With 8 bases clipped from V and 5 bases from J, the junction kept 6 bases outside the gene matches. The CDR3 is made up of 13 amino acids. Germline-derived CDR1 and CDR2 are ENHRY and SYGVKD. This chain's CDR3 is CAIRDRVGETQYF. The CDR3 DNA sequence: TGTGCCATCCGGGACAGGGTAGGGGAGACCCAGTACTTC.

The V gene is TRBV27, the J gene TRBJ1-2, with no clear D. The CDR3 contains 14 residues. CDR1 is MNHEY, CDR2 SMNVEV, per germline (reference sequence). Trimming removed 6 bases from V and 8 bases from J, with 19 bases in between. Here the CDR3 reads CASRASGGPSGYTF. As DNA, the CDR3 is TGTGCCAGCAGGGCGTCGGGAGGCCCTAGCGGCTACACCTTC.

This chain uses TRBV4-3 with TRBJ2-5, with 13 bases aligning to TRBD2. The CDR3 spans 17 residues. Germline trimming cut 1 base from V and 3 bases from J; bases unmatched to any gene: 5. Germline-derived CDR1 and CDR2 are LGHNA and YSLEER. The CDR3 sequence: CASSQGTSGRAEETQYF. The CDR3 DNA reads TGCGCCAGCAGCCAAGGAACTAGCGGGAGGGCGGAAGAGACCCAGTACTTC.

The chain links TRBV11-3 to TRBJ1-1, with D possibly TRBD1 on 6 matching bases. CDR3 length: 15 residues. The germline V gene has CDR1 SGHNT and CDR2 YENEEA. Trimming shortened V by 1 base and J by 1 base, and 10 bases separated the two germline ends. CDR3 DNA: TGTGCCAGCAGCTTAGGGGGGGGCAGGAACACTGAAGCTTTCTTT. Translated, it gives CASSLGGGRNTEAFF.

The rearrangement links TRBV10-3 to TRBJ1-2, with TRBD1 identical over 7 bases. This CDR3 has 16 residues. The germline V gene has CDR1 ENHRY and CDR2 SYGVKD. Trimming at V came to 6 bases and at J to 6 bases, leaving 16 bases not matched to a gene. CDR3 loop: CAISRVWEDRVNGYTF. The CDR3 DNA reads as TGTGCCATCAGCCGCGTATGGGAAGACAGGGTGAATGGCTACACCTTC.

The genes are TRBV5-6 and TRBJ2-7; 8 bases agree with TRBD2. The CDR3 contains 15 residues. Germline V lookup: CDR1 SGHDT, CDR2 YYEEEE. V dropped 4 bases and J dropped 6; count of bases not matched to a gene: 12. CDR3 nucleotides: TGTGCCAGCAGCACTACGGGGGGGGGCTTGGGCGAGCAGTACTTC. Its translation: CASSTTGGGLGEQYF.

The chain couples TRBV6-1 to TRBJ2-7; 11 bases match TRBD1. The CDR3 loop spans 15 amino acids. CDR1 is MNHNS, CDR2 SASEGT, per germline. V was clipped by 2 bases and J by 3 bases; unmatched bases: 3. DNA for the CDR3: TGTGCCAGCAGTGAACCTGGGACAGGGGGCTACGAGCAGTACTTC. As protein: CASSEPGTGGYEQYF.

The V call is TRBV4-2, the J call TRBJ2-3, with D possibly matching TRBD1 (6 bases). CDR3 length: 15 amino acids. Germline values: CDR1 LGHNA, CDR2 YNFKEQ. V lost 1 base, J lost 0 bases, and 8 bases lay in between. The CDR3 DNA is TGTGCCAGCAGCCAAGGGGACATTAGCACAGATACGCAGTATTTT. Translated: CASSQGDISTDTQYF.

The CDR3 loop is CAWRLPGKGNTIYF. The CDR3, as DNA: TGTGCCTGGAGGCTGCCAGGGAAGGGGAACACCATATATTTT. The chain has TRBV30 and TRBJ1-3, with a weak D call TRBD1 (5 bases). Trimming removed 3 bases at V and 7 bases at J, with 16 bases between. This CDR3 is 14 amino acids long. Germline assignment: CDR1 GTSNPN and CDR2 SVGIG (reference sequence).

This clone was seen a few times. The chain carries TRBV30 and TRBJ1-1; D gene uncertain. Germline assignment: CDR1 GTSNPN and CDR2 SVGIG (reference sequence). The CDR3 runs to 13 residues. Trimming cost V 0 bases and J 7 bases, with 12 bases left between them. The CDR3: CAWSVRIRGEAFF. The CDR3 nucleotides are TGTGCCTGGAGTGTACGGATTCGGGGTGAAGCTTTCTTT. Looking up the rest from reference TRBV30 and TRBJ1-1 gives the full variable domain: SQTIHQWPATLVQPVGSPLSLECTVEGTSNPNLYWYRQAAGRGLQLLFYSVGIGQISSEVPQNLSASRPQDRQFILSSKKLLLSDSGFYLCAWSVRIRGEAFFGQGTRLTVV.

Comment on this clone: In the same sample, other DNA sequences code for this CDR3. The V gene is TRBV7-6, the J gene TRBJ2-3; D is possibly TRBD1 (5 bases). Trimming shortened V by 1 base and J by 9 bases, and 20 bases separated the two germline ends. CDR1 and CDR2 from the germline V gene are SGHVS and FNYEAQ. The CDR3 consists of 16 residues. CDR3 loop: CASSLEVQGGTRTQYF. Here the CDR3 DNA reads TGTGCCAGCAGCTTAGAGGTTCAGGGCGGAACAAGGACGCAGTATTTT. The variable domain in full, completed from reference TRBV7-6 and TRBJ2-3, reads GAGVSQSPRYKVTKRGQDVALRCDPISGHVSLYWYRQALGQGPEFLTYFNYEAQQDKSGLPNDRFSAERPEGSISTLTIQRTEQRDSAMYRCASSLEVQGGTRTQYFGPGTRLTVL.

This rearrangement joins TRBV9 to TRBJ2-7, with 9 bases lining up with TRBD1. V shed 2 bases, J shed 4 bases, and the junction held 4 bases outside the gene matches. Germline-derived CDR1 and CDR2 are SGDLS and YYNGEE. CDR3 length: 14 amino acids. The CDR3: CASSVGGQGYEQYF. The CDR3 DNA reads TGTGCCAGCAGCGTCGGGGGACAGGGTTACGAGCAGTACTTC.